This TCR beta chain originates from a study of OX40 agonist ivuxolimab in advanced cancers. Measured with immunoSEQ multiplex PCR; TCRdb has only the in-frame clones, and not every one. The data show nearly 45,000 clones, less than 85% seen once. In germline, CDR1 is SGDLS, CDR2 YYNGEE. V dropped 3 bases and J dropped 14 bases, with 24 bases sitting between them. This CDR3 comprises 15 residues. With regard to this clone: Its antigen is not identified.

Systemic immunosuppression or autoimmune disease history was grounds to exclude patients. Study outcomes and limitations: At doses 0.1 to 3.0 mg/kg, CD4+ and CD8+ clones expanded. CD4+ T cells averaged fewer expanded clones than CD8+ T cells.

Sequences were derived from CD4+ or CD8+ T cells sorted from blood, sampled in a trial of the OX40 agonist ivuxolimab. The TCR comes from an adult with an advanced solid tumor such as melanoma, head and neck, liver or kidney cancer. V and J are TRBV9 and TRBJ2-1, with no clear D. The CDR3 reads CASSAPMAGTAQKFF. As DNA, the CDR3 is TGTGCCAGCAGCGCCCCAATGGCAGGAACAGCTCAAAAGTTCTTC. The complete variable domain, with remaining parts taken from reference TRBV9 and TRBJ2-1, reads DSGVTQTPKHLITATGQRVTLRCSPRSGDLSVYWYQQSLDQGLQFLIQYYNGEERAKGNILERFSAQQFPDLHSELNLSSLELGDSALYFCASSAPMAGTAQKFFGPGTRLTVL.